The source of this TCR beta chain is a study of T-cell reconstitution after alpha-beta-depleted transplantation in children. The germline V and J ends were trimmed by 0 bases and 4 bases, with 15 bases remaining between them. Germline CDR1 SQVTM, CDR2 ANQGSEA. This CDR3 has 15 amino acids. TCRbeta library preparation incorporated unique molecular identifiers. TCRdb processed the PCR reads anew with MiXCR; each CDR3 protein has one entry. The profile covers roughly 180,000 distinct CDR3 sequences, with roughly 15% appearing a single time and roughly an eighth taken by the ten largest. In this sample, this clonotype turned up many times.

The rearrangement uses TRBV29-1 and TRBJ1-1, with D possibly TRBD1 on 5 matching bases. The sequenced sample was PBMCs from the stem cell graft donor, obtained from the stem cell graft. This receptor was obtained from a human donor who donated a stem cell graft to a child with acute lymphoblastic leukemia. CDR3 amino acids: CSVEESPGLGTEAFF. The CDR3 nucleotides are TGCAGCGTTGAAGAGTCCCCGGGGCTTGGCACTGAAGCTTTCTTT.